The clone carrying this TCR beta chain was seen only a few times. Its antigen is as yet unknown. The record originates from a study of vaccination and CD4 T cells after COVID-19. Overall study context: Overlapping SARS-CoV-2, HCoV-NL63, HCoV-OC43 and HCoV-229E spike peptides stimulated the cells.

V dropped 2 bases and J dropped 0 bases, with 10 bases sitting between them. The length of the CDR3 is 15 residues. Per germline, CDR1 MDHEN and CDR2 SYDVKM. Treatment of the sample: approximately 11-day PBMC culture with coronavirus spike peptide pools or control peptides (ViraFEST assay). Cultured CD4+ T-cell DNA underwent Oncomine TCR Beta short-read sequencing. TCRdb reprocessed the PCR reads with MiXCR, giving one entry per CDR3 protein. Of around 17,000 distinct CDR3 sequences in the sample, nearly 50% are singletons; the top ten hold roughly 4.5%. The source material was CD4+ T cells from blood, cultured in vitro, sampled before SARS-CoV-2 vaccination. The sequence was obtained from a human donor who had recovered from COVID-19. This chain links TRBV28 with TRBJ1-1; D unclear. The CDR3 spells CASSLGQHMNTEAFF. The DNA for the CDR3 is TGTGCCAGCAGTTTAGGGCAGCACATGAACACTGAAGCTTTCTTT.